These 29 T cell receptor beta chains originate from one sample sequenced in a study of OX40 agonist ivuxolimab in advanced cancers. The protocol was immunoSEQ multiplex PCR, while the TCRdb copy is restricted to in-frame clones and leaves out a portion. The repertoire includes some 81,000 clones, 70% to 90% of them detected once, and approximately 0.6% sits in the top ten. The input for sequencing was CD4+ or CD8+ T cells sorted from blood, taken in a trial of the OX40 agonist ivuxolimab. The origin of the receptors is an adult with an advanced solid tumor such as melanoma, head and neck, liver or kidney cancer.

The J gene is TRBJ2-3, the V gene TRBV6-1; no definite D call. Trimming took off 4 bases at V and 1 base at J, with 12 bases between the two ends. Germline CDR1 is MNHNS and CDR2 is SASEGT. The CDR3 sequence is 15 residues long. In DNA form, the CDR3 reads TGTGCCAGCAGTGGACCCGACACCGGCACAGATACGCAGTATTTT. Its translation is CASSGPDTGTDTQYF.

This clone was observed a handful of times. J is TRBJ2-5 and V is TRBV7-9; D is possibly TRBD1 (6 bases). Trimming took 7 bases from V and 5 from J, leaving 11 bases between them. Looked up from germline, CDR1 is SEHNR and CDR2 is FQNEAQ (reference sequence). The CDR3 is made up of 12 amino acids. The CDR3 bases are TGTGCCAGCACAAGCCAGGGGGAGACCCAGTACTTC. Amino acids: CASTSQGETQYF.

V usage is TRBV7-9 and J usage is TRBJ2-7; D may be TRBD1 or TRBD2 (5 bases each). CDR3 size: 14 residues. V was pared by 5 bases and J by 0 bases, with 11 bases between. CDR1 is SEHNR, CDR2 FQNEAQ, per germline (reference sequence). The CDR3 DNA follows: TGTGCCAGCAGCATCCGGGACGGCTCCTACGAGCAGTACTTC. As protein: CASSIRDGSYEQYF.

This chain joins TRBV5-5 and TRBJ1-1, with a possible D match to TRBD1 (5 bases). CDR3 size: 12 residues. Germline CDR1 and CDR2: SGHKS and YYEKEE (reference sequence). Trimming left V 0 bases short and J 8 bases short, with 8 bases between. The CDR3 nucleotides read TGTGCCAGCAGCTTGGACGGGGCAGAAGCTTTCTTT. This translates into CASSLDGAEAFF.

The chain employs TRBV5-8 and TRBJ1-2; D ambiguous. CDR3 size: 11 residues. Trimming shortened V by 6 bases and J by 2 bases, and 5 bases separated the two germline ends. Germline CDR1 SGHTS, CDR2 YDEGEE. The CDR3 here is CASTQNYGYTF. The CDR3 region has the DNA TGTGCCAGCACCCAGAACTATGGCTACACCTTC.

The rearrangement uses TRBV29-1 and TRBJ2-7, with TRBD1 matching over 7 bases. V shed 6 bases, J shed 5 bases, and the junction held 10 bases outside the gene matches. The CDR3 runs 13 residues. Germline V gene lookup returns CDR1 SQVTM and CDR2 ANQGSEA. The CDR3 here is CSVADRALHEQYF. The CDR3, as DNA: TGCAGCGTCGCCGACAGGGCCTTACACGAGCAGTACTTC.

The chain employs TRBV7-2 and TRBJ2-7; the match to TRBD1 covers 10 bases. The germline V gene has CDR1 SGHTA and CDR2 FQGNSA. Trimming at V came to 5 bases and at J to 6 bases, leaving 16 bases not matched to a gene. This CDR3 is built from 17 residues. The CDR3 reads CASSRSPSGTGAAEQYF. The DNA for the CDR3 is TGTGCCAGCAGCCGGAGCCCGTCCGGGACAGGGGCGGCCGAGCAGTACTTC.

The chain has TRBV5-8 and TRBJ1-2, with 8 bases aligning to TRBD1. The CDR3 is 14 residues long. Germline V gene lookup returns CDR1 SGHTS and CDR2 YDEGEE. Unmatched junction bases numbered 5, after V lost 5 bases and J lost 2 bases. DNA of the CDR3: TGTGCCAGCAGTAGTGGACAGGGAAACTATGGCTACACCTTC. Amino acids: CASSSGQGNYGYTF.

V and J are TRBV7-2 and TRBJ1-6; the match to TRBD1 covers 7 bases. Germline CDR1 and CDR2: SGHTA and FQGNSA. This CDR3 contains 15 residues. V shed 6 bases, J shed 10 bases, and the junction held 12 bases outside the gene matches. DNA of the CDR3: TGTGCCAGCAGTTTCACGACAGGGAGGGAATCACCCCTCCACTTT. It translates to CASSFTTGRESPLHF. Variable domain in full (rest from reference TRBV7-2 and TRBJ1-6): GAGVSQSPSNKVTEKGKDVELRCDPISGHTALYWYRQSLGQGLEFLIYFQGNSAPDKSGLPSDRFSAERTGGSVSTLTIQRTQQEDSAVYLCASSFTTGRESPLHFGNGTRLTVT.

The chain couples TRBV5-1 to TRBJ2-3; TRBD2 matches at 12 bases. Per the germline V gene, CDR1 is SGHRS and CDR2 is YFSETQ. The CDR3 contains 17 residues. V lost 5 bases to trimming and J lost 0 bases; unmatched junction nucleotides: 7. The CDR3 nucleotides read TGCGCCAGCAGGTCGGGCACTAGCGGGGGGAGCACAGATACGCAGTATTTT. Its protein is CASRSGTSGGSTDTQYF.

The V gene is TRBV6-5, the J gene TRBJ1-2; 11 positions match TRBD1. CDR1 is MNHEY, CDR2 SVGAGI, per germline. Trimming at V came to 6 bases and at J to 5 bases, leaving 5 bases not matched to a gene. The CDR3 is 14 residues long. CDR3 nucleotides: TGTGCCAGCAGAACGGGGGACAGGGGGTATGGCTACACCTTC. Amino acid sequence: CASRTGDRGYGYTF.

Worth noting for this clone: Additional DNA sequences in this sample encode the identical CDR3. The chain employs TRBV6-1 and TRBJ1-2, with D perhaps matching TRBD1 (6 bases). The V gene lost 3 bases and the J gene lost 2 bases, with 10 bases spanning the gap. Germline CDR1 is MNHNS and CDR2 is SASEGT. The CDR3 runs 14 residues. The DNA for the CDR3 is TGTGCCAGCAGTGAGCTAACAGGGAACTATGGCTACACCTTC. Translated: CASSELTGNYGYTF.

The CDR3 nucleotides read TGTGCCATCAGCGAGCTCGAGGGGGCTCGAAGGGCCTACGAGCAGTACTTC. As protein: CAISELEGARRAYEQYF. The gene calls are TRBV10-3 and TRBJ2-7, with 7 bases fitting TRBD1. The germline V gene encodes CDR1 ENHRY and CDR2 SYGVKD. CDR3 length: 17 residues. The V segment lost 6 bases and the J segment 2 bases; nucleotides outside the gene matches: 16.

This clone turned up a few times. This chain connects TRBV4-2 to TRBJ2-7; 8 nucleotides match TRBD1. V gave up 0 bases and J gave up 2 bases; unmatched junction bases: 3. Germline loops: CDR1 LGHNA, CDR2 YNFKEQ. This CDR3 spans 15 amino acids. CDR3 amino acids: CASSQDGQGAYEQYF. In DNA, the CDR3 is TGTGCCAGCAGCCAAGATGGACAGGGAGCCTACGAGCAGTACTTC.

The chain has TRBV5-1 and TRBJ1-1, with 12 bases matching TRBD1. CDR1 SGHRS and CDR2 YFSETQ come from the germline V gene. Trimming at V came to 3 bases and at J to 4 bases, leaving 7 bases not matched to a gene. The CDR3 covers 16 residues. This chain's CDR3 is CASSSGQGAYGTEAFF. The CDR3 coding sequence is TGCGCCAGCAGCTCGGGACAGGGGGCGTATGGCACTGAAGCTTTCTTT.

This rearrangement joins TRBV9 to TRBJ2-1; the D call may be TRBD1 or TRBD2 (6 bases each). CDR3 size: 16 residues. The germline V and J ends were trimmed by 0 bases and 7 bases, with 17 bases remaining between them. CDR1 and CDR2 (germline): SGDLS, YYNGEE. The CDR3 nucleotides read TGTGCCAGCAGCGTAGGAGGAGGGGGTTTAGGGAATGAGCAGTTCTTC. Translating it yields CASSVGGGGLGNEQFF.

J is TRBJ1-5 and V is TRBV11-1; the match to TRBD1 covers 7 bases. With 5 bases clipped from V and 3 bases from J, the junction kept 4 bases outside the gene matches. Germline CDR1 and CDR2: SGHAT and FQDESV (reference sequence). This CDR3 is built from 14 residues. The CDR3: CASSLGQANQPQHF. CDR3 DNA sequence: TGTGCCAGCAGCCTAGGACAGGCCAATCAGCCCCAGCATTTT.

In this sample, this clone turned up a few times. The gene calls are TRBV19 and TRBJ1-1; TRBD1 might be the D (6 bases). The CDR3 is made up of 14 amino acids. V gave up 1 base and J gave up 5 bases, with 11 bases separating them. Germline CDR1 LNHDA, CDR2 SQIVND (reference sequence). The CDR3 DNA reads TGTGCCAGTAGTATAGGCAACAGGGAGACTGAAGCTTTCTTT. Translating gives CASSIGNRETEAFF. The full variable domain, in which reference TRBV19 and TRBJ1-1 provide the parts outside the CDR3, is DGGITQSPKYLFRKEGQNVTLSCEQNLNHDAMYWYRQDPGQGLRLIYYSQIVNDFQKGDIAEGYSVSREKKESFPLTVTSAQKNPTAFYLCASSIGNRETEAFFGQGTRLTVV.

In its sample, this clone was seen once. This rearrangement joins TRBV5-1 to TRBJ2-1, with D possibly TRBD2 on 6 matching bases. Germline lookup yields CDR1 SGHRS and CDR2 YFSETQ. Trimming pared 4 bases from V and 3 bases from J, leaving 17 bases between. CDR3 length equals 16 residues. In DNA form, the CDR3 reads TGCGCCAGCAGCCCTGGTCCGTTGGGGGGCTACAATGAGCAGTTCTTC. It is translated as CASSPGPLGGYNEQFF.

The chain recombines TRBV7-9 with TRBJ1-3; 8 bases line up with TRBD1. The CDR3 covers 13 residues. Looked up from germline, CDR1 is SEHNR and CDR2 is FQNEAQ (reference sequence). J was trimmed by 4 bases and V by 10 bases; bases with no gene match: 6. The CDR3 bases are TGTGCCACCCCGACAGGGGTAGGAAACACCATATATTTT. As protein: CATPTGVGNTIYF.

The J gene is TRBJ2-5, the V gene TRBV4-1; a possible D gene is TRBD2 (6 bases). Germline V gene data show CDR1 as MGHRA and CDR2 as YSYEKL. The CDR3 length is 14 residues. The ends were cut back, 0 bases at V and 7 bases at J, with 12 bases in the middle. CDR3 nucleotide sequence: TGCGCCAGCAGCCAAGAACACAGGAGGGCGACCCAGTACTTC. Protein: CASSQEHRRATQYF.

V usage is TRBV19 and J usage is TRBJ2-7, with D possibly TRBD2 on 5 matching bases. Germline-derived CDR1 and CDR2 are LNHDA and SQIVND (reference sequence). The CDR3 extends over 18 amino acids. Deletions cut 3 bases from V and 6 bases from J, with 27 bases between. CDR3 sequence: CASSIRNTGERLRFEQYF. The CDR3 bases are TGTGCCAGTAGTATCCGGAATACCGGCGAGCGGCTCCGATTCGAGCAGTACTTC.

This clone was observed a single time. Other DNA sequences in this specimen translate into the identical CDR3. The chain carries TRBV7-3 and TRBJ1-1; D uncertain. The CDR3 is made up of 14 amino acids. V was pared by 3 bases and J by 0 bases, with 8 bases between. Looked up from germline, CDR1 is SGHTA and CDR2 is FQGTGA. The CDR3 sequence: CASSLNSMNTEAFF. In DNA, the CDR3 is TGTGCCAGCAGCTTGAACTCCATGAACACTGAAGCTTTCTTT.

The chain couples TRBV29-1 to TRBJ2-5, with 12 bases fitting TRBD2. This CDR3 is 14 amino acids long. The germline CDR1 and CDR2 sequences are SQVTM and ANQGSEA. The trim removed 7 bases at V and 7 bases at J, leaving 10 bases unmatched. DNA for the CDR3: TGCAGCGGGTGGACTAGCGGGACTGTGCGGACCCAGTACTTC. It codes for CSGWTSGTVRTQYF.

V is TRBV2 and J is TRBJ2-3; 11 bases match TRBD2. V was clipped by 7 bases and J by 0 bases; unmatched bases: 6. This CDR3 is 16 amino acids long. From germline, CDR1 is SNHLY and CDR2 FYNNEI. The CDR3 bases are TGTGCCAGCACCGCCCCTAGCGGGGGGAGCACAGATACGCAGTATTTT. Amino acids: CASTAPSGGSTDTQYF.

The rearrangement links TRBV11-2 to TRBJ1-3; no definite D call. Germline CDR1 is SGHAT and CDR2 is FQNNGV. This CDR3 is 16 amino acids long. V was shortened by 6 bases and J by 1 base, with 16 bases between the two germline ends. CDR3 region: CASRSFGAGSGNTIYF. CDR3 nucleotide sequence: TGTGCCAGCAGGTCATTTGGTGCCGGTTCTGGAAACACCATATATTTT.

V usage is TRBV5-5 and J usage is TRBJ1-3; D gene unclear. CDR3 length equals 15 residues. The V and J ends lost 1 base and 0 bases respectively, with 8 bases between them. Per the germline V gene, CDR1 is SGHKS and CDR2 is YYEKEE (reference sequence). The CDR3 nucleotides are TGTGCCAGCAGCTTGCTTCCGAGCTCTGGAAACACCATATATTTT. Translation gives CASSLLPSSGNTIYF.

This rearrangement joins TRBV5-8 to TRBJ2-3, with D uncertain. There are 14 residues in the CDR3. Per germline, CDR1 SGHTS and CDR2 YDEGEE. With 1 base removed from V and 0 bases from J, the gap between germline ends came to 6 bases. The DNA for the CDR3 is TGTGCCAGCAGCTTGCGGTTTAGCACAGATACGCAGTATTTT. It codes for CASSLRFSTDTQYF. The variable domain in full, with the rest retrieved from reference TRBV5-8 and TRBJ2-3, is EAGVTQSPTHLIKTRGQQATLRCSPISGHTSVYWYQQALGLGLQFLLWYDEGEERNRGNFPPRFSGRQFPNYSSELNVNALELEDSALYLCASSLRFSTDTQYFGPGTRLTVL.

The J gene is TRBJ1-6, the V gene TRBV6-5; 9 nucleotides agree with TRBD1. This CDR3 contains 15 residues. Looked up from germline, CDR1 is MNHEY and CDR2 is SVGAGI. With 0 bases clipped from V and 6 bases from J, the junction kept 0 bases outside the gene matches. The CDR3 protein is CASSYSGQGNSPLHF. For the CDR3, the DNA is TGTGCCAGCAGTTACTCGGGACAGGGTAATTCACCCCTCCACTTT.